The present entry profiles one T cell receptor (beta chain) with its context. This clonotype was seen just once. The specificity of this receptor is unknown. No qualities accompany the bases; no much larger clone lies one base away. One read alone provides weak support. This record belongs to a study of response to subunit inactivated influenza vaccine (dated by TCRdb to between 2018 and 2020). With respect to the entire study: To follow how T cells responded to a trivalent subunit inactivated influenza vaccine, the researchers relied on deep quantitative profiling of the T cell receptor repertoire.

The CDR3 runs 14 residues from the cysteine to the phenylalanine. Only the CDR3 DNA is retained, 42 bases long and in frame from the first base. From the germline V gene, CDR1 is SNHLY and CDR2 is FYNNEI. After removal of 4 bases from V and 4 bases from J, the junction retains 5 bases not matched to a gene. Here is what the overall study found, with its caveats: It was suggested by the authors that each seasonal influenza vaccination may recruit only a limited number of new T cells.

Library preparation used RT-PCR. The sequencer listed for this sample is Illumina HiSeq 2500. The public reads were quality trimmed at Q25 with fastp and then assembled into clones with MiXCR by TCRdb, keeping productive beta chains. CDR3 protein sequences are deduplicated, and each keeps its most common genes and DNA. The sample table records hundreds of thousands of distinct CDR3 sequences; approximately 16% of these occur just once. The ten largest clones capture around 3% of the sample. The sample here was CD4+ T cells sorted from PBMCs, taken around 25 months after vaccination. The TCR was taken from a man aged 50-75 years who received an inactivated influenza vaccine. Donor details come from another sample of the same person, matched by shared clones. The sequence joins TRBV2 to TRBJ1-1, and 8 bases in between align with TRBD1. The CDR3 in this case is CASSAQGAGTEAFF. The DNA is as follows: TGTGCCAGCAGTGCCCAGGGGGCGGGCACTGAAGCTTTCTTT.